These 20 T cell receptor beta chains were all obtained from the same sample, sequenced in a study of cytomegalovirus exposure and HLA in healthy donors. The PCR ran on 60 Vbeta and 13 Jbeta primers. Libraries were prepared by immunoSEQ multiplex PCR; TCRdb keeps only in-frame clonotypes and omits some of them. Among about 170,000 clones listed, about 88% were seen once. The material sequenced was PBMCs. The receptors come from a man in his thirties or forties in good health and CMV-seropositive.

This clone was picked up one time. The chain links TRBV19 to TRBJ2-4, with D maybe TRBD1 (6 bases). The CDR3 has 20 residues. Trimming took 0 bases from V and 2 from J, leaving 23 bases between them. CDR1 is LNHDA and CDR2 is SQIVND in the germline V gene (reference sequence). CDR3 residues: CASSIDNGATSGVTKNIQYF. CDR3 DNA sequence: TGTGCCAGTAGTATAGATAACGGGGCAACCTCAGGGGTCACCAAAAACATTCAGTACTTC. The entire variable domain, with the rest obtained from reference TRBV19 and TRBJ2-4, is as follows: DGGITQSPKYLFRKEGQNVTLSCEQNLNHDAMYWYRQDPGQGLRLIYYSQIVNDFQKGDIAEGYSVSREKKESFPLTVTSAQKNPTAFYLCASSIDNGATSGVTKNIQYFGAGTRLSVL.

The chain links TRBV25-1 to TRBJ2-5, with D perhaps TRBD2 (6 bases). From germline, CDR1 is MGHDK and CDR2 SYGVNS. The V and J ends lost 3 bases and 3 bases respectively, with 11 bases between them. This CDR3 contains 14 residues. CDR3 nucleotide sequence: TGTGCCAGCAGTGAGTCCGGGAGTAAAGAGACCCAGTACTTC. Translating gives CASSESGSKETQYF.

This chain joins TRBV10-1 and TRBJ2-2, with 8 bases identical to TRBD2. CDR1 is WNHNN and CDR2 is SYGVQD in the germline V gene (reference sequence). The CDR3 sequence is 15 residues long. After removal of 2 bases from V and 4 bases from J, the junction contained 3 bases not matched to a gene. The chain's CDR3 is CASSENLAGTGELFF. CDR3 nucleotides: TGCGCCAGCAGTGAGAATCTAGCGGGCACCGGGGAGCTGTTTTTT.

This clone has just one count. V usage is TRBV7-3 and J usage is TRBJ2-3; 16 bases match TRBD2. The junction had 6 bases not matched to a gene; V was cut back by 5 bases and J by 1 base. Germline V gene lookup returns CDR1 SGHTA and CDR2 FQGTGA. The CDR3 spans 18 residues. CDR3 sequence: CASSPGLAGGPGTDTQYF. CDR3 sequence (DNA): TGTGCCAGCAGCCCGGGACTAGCGGGAGGGCCCGGCACAGATACGCAGTATTTT.

The chain has TRBV11-3 and TRBJ2-7; 12 bases line up with TRBD2. The CDR3 has 15 amino acids. V lost 5 bases and J lost 5; bases outside the gene matches: 7. Germline V CDR1 and CDR2: SGHNT, YENEEA. The CDR3 DNA sequence: TGTGCCAGCAGCCCAAGGACTAGCGGGAAGAACGAGCAGTACTTC. Protein product: CASSPRTSGKNEQYF. Full variable domain (remainder filled in from reference TRBV11-3 and TRBJ2-7): EAGVVQSPRYKIIEKKQPVAFWCNPISGHNTLYWYLQNLGQGPELLIRYENEEAVDDSQLPKDRFSAERLKGVDSTLKIQPAELGDSAVYLCASSPRTSGKNEQYFGPGTRLTVT.

J is TRBJ2-1 and V is TRBV2; TRBD1 agrees at 12 bases. The V segment lost 7 bases and the J segment 8 bases; nucleotides outside the gene matches: 9. Germline-derived CDR1 and CDR2 are SNHLY and FYNNEI. This CDR3 comprises 15 residues. The CDR3 spells CASKGRDRGLYEQFF. In nucleotides, the CDR3 is TGTGCCAGCAAGGGGAGGGACAGGGGGCTCTATGAGCAGTTCTTC.

About this clone: Other nucleotide sequences in the sample specify the same CDR3. V usage is TRBV6-6 and J usage is TRBJ1-3, with TRBD1 as a possible D gene (6 bases). The CDR3 totals 14 residues. Germline CDR1 is MNHNY and CDR2 is SVGAGI (reference sequence). V was clipped by 6 bases and J by 4 bases, with 13 bases between them. Here the CDR3 reads CASSPTGLGNTIYF. Written as DNA, the CDR3 is TGTGCCAGCAGCCCTACAGGGCTAGGAAACACCATATATTTT.

This chain uses TRBV7-9 with TRBJ2-5; possibly TRBD2 for D (7 bases). The tail of the sequence fits TRBJ2-7 better, so the J call may be wrong. This CDR3 contains 17 residues. Germline-derived CDR1 and CDR2 are SEHNR and FQNEAQ (reference sequence). DNA of the CDR3: TGTGCCAGCAGCCCTACCGTGGGGAAGGGGGGGGGCCTCGAGCAGTACTTC. It encodes CASSPTVGKGGGLEQYF.

V usage is TRBV7-2 and J usage is TRBJ1-3; 7 bases line up with TRBD1. With 11 bases clipped from V and 0 bases from J, the junction kept 10 bases outside the gene matches. The CDR3 loop spans 15 amino acids. The germline V gene encodes CDR1 SGHTA and CDR2 FQGNSA. The CDR3 loop is CAGSAGTASGNTIYF. For the CDR3, the DNA is TGTGCCGGCTCGGCCGGGACAGCCTCTGGAAACACCATATATTTT.

The V and J genes are TRBV6-5 and TRBJ2-7; the D gene is possibly TRBD1 (7 bases). The V gene lost 8 bases and the J gene lost 3 bases, with 14 bases spanning the gap. Germline values: CDR1 MNHEY, CDR2 SVGAGI. The CDR3 totals 13 residues. The CDR3: CASAGTVNYEQYF. Written as DNA, the CDR3 is TGTGCCAGCGCGGGGACAGTGAACTACGAGCAGTACTTC.

This rearrangement joins TRBV27 to TRBJ2-2; tentative D call: TRBD1 (6 bases). With 5 bases removed from V and 6 bases from J, the gap between germline ends came to 10 bases. The CDR3 is 13 residues long. Germline V CDR1 and CDR2: MNHEY, SMNVEV (reference sequence). The CDR3 sequence: CASSVQGSGELFF. The CDR3 DNA sequence: TGTGCCAGCAGTGTACAGGGATCCGGGGAGCTGTTTTTT.

The chain carries TRBV10-3 and TRBJ1-5; D is possibly TRBD1 (6 bases). Trimming left V 0 bases short and J 5 bases short, with 8 bases between. Looked up from germline, CDR1 is ENHRY and CDR2 is SYGVKD. The CDR3 length is 14 residues. In nucleotides, the CDR3 is TGTGCCATCAGTGAGTCCTCAGGGGATCAGCCCCAGCATTTT. Protein sequence: CAISESSGDQPQHF.

The chain joins TRBV7-2 to TRBJ1-3; D gene uncertain. Germline loops: CDR1 SGHTA, CDR2 FQGNSA. This CDR3 spans 13 amino acids. Trimming left V 3 bases short and J 0 bases short, with 3 bases between. Here the CDR3 reads CASSFYSGNTIYF. In DNA, the CDR3 is TGTGCCAGCAGCTTTTACTCTGGAAACACCATATATTTT.

The genes are TRBV7-2 and TRBJ2-2; TRBD2 agrees at 9 bases. Germline V CDR1 and CDR2: SGHTA, FQGNSA. CDR3 length: 17 residues. V lost 3 bases, J lost 0 bases, and 5 bases stayed unmatched. This CDR3 is CASSFRAGGPNTGELFF. CDR3 coding DNA: TGTGCCAGCAGCTTCCGAGCGGGAGGACCGAACACCGGGGAGCTGTTTTTT.

This chain joins TRBV5-1 and TRBJ2-2; possibly TRBD1 for D (7 bases). CDR1 is SGHRS and CDR2 is YFSETQ in the germline V gene. The CDR3 has 14 residues. V was trimmed by 4 bases and J by 7 bases, leaving 14 bases between them. CDR3 DNA sequence: TGCGCCAGCAGCCAGGCAGGGGGGAACGGGGAGCTGTTTTTT. Translation gives CASSQAGGNGELFF.

The chain carries TRBV5-1 and TRBJ2-2, with 7 bases fitting TRBD1. Germline CDR1 and CDR2: SGHRS and YFSETQ. The CDR3 contains 13 residues. V gave up 2 bases and J gave up 6 bases; unmatched junction bases: 1. CDR3 sequence reads: CASSFTGAGELFF. Here the CDR3 DNA reads TGCGCCAGCAGCTTCACAGGGGCCGGGGAGCTGTTTTTT.

This chain joins TRBV29-1 and TRBJ1-1; weak D call: TRBD1 (6 bases). Trimming took off 8 bases at V and 1 base at J, with 11 bases between the two ends. The CDR3 length is 12 residues. The germline gives CDR1 SQVTM, CDR2 ANQGSEA. The CDR3 region is CSSGQRNTEAFF. DNA for the CDR3: TGCAGCTCAGGACAGAGGAACACTGAAGCTTTCTTT.

The genes are TRBV6-6 and TRBJ2-2; tentative D call: TRBD2 (6 bases). The CDR3 is 15 amino acids. In germline, CDR1 is MNHNY, CDR2 SVGAGI (reference sequence). Trimming cost V 7 bases and J 1 base, with 13 bases left between them. CDR3: CASTPARGNTGELFF. The CDR3 DNA sequence: TGTGCCAGCACCCCGGCGCGGGGGAACACCGGGGAGCTGTTTTTT.

A few counts support this clone. J is TRBJ1-2 and V is TRBV5-1; TRBD1 matches 10 bases. Germline V lookup: CDR1 SGHRS, CDR2 YFSETQ. Losses at the gene ends were 0 bases for V and 2 bases for J; bases not matched to a gene: 4. This CDR3 has 16 residues. In nucleotides, the CDR3 is TGCGCCAGCAGCTTGGGACAGGGGGCCAGGAACTATGGCTACACCTTC. It yields the protein CASSLGQGARNYGYTF.

This rearrangement joins TRBV12-1 to TRBJ1-4; the table names TRBD1, a call not compared with the DNA. TRBV12-1 is a listed pseudogene. The CDR3 is made up of 18 amino acids. Written as DNA, the CDR3 is TGTGCCAGCAGCTTTGAGGGACAGGACCATGCAACTAATGAAAAACTGTTTTTT. It encodes CASSFEGQDHATNEKLFF.